The 8 T cell receptor beta chains below all came from one sample that was sequenced in a study of T cell responses to AZD1222 COVID-19 vaccine (TCRdb year 2021). The library came from the immunoSEQ multiplex PCR assay. This is the immuneACCESS table as TCRdb keeps it, with only in-frame sequences that have V and J called. A part of the clones is gone; compared with another copy, unresolved V genes explain less than half, and the rest is unexplained. The sample profile shows 95,000 to 150,000 clones; 85% of them were found once. The ten largest clonotypes hold 4.4% of the sample. This sample's time point label indicates: about 28 days (+/-7) after the second vaccine dose. The material was peripheral blood, obtained 28 days after the second AZD1222 dose. These receptors all stem from an adult who received the AZD1222 COVID-19 vaccine.

In this sample, this clone turned up once. The J gene is TRBJ2-7, the V gene TRBV3-1 (or the pseudogene TRBV3-2); D call uncertain. From germline, CDR1 is LGHDT and CDR2 YNNKEL (reference sequence). This CDR3 is 12 amino acids long. Deletions cut 0 bases from V and 4 bases from J, with 4 bases between. The CDR3 DNA follows: TGTGCCAGCAGCCAAGATAGATACGAGCAGTACTTC. Translation gives CASSQDRYEQYF.

J is TRBJ1-4 and V is TRBV27, with TRBD1 as a possible D gene (5 bases). Trimming cost V 4 bases and J 0 bases, with 15 bases left between them. The CDR3 runs to 17 residues. Per the germline V gene, CDR1 is MNHEY and CDR2 is SMNVEV (reference sequence). As DNA, the CDR3 is TGTGCCAGCAGTTCCCACGGAGGGGCGGCAACTAATGAAAAACTGTTTTTT. It translates to CASSSHGGAATNEKLFF.

The rearrangement joins TRBV5-4 to TRBJ1-2; tentatively, D is TRBD1 (6 bases). Germline CDR1 and CDR2: SGHNT and YYREEE (reference sequence). This CDR3 has 14 amino acids. V dropped 3 bases and J dropped 3 bases, with 12 bases sitting between them. CDR3 region: CASSSNKGDYGYTF. CDR3 nucleotides: TGTGCCAGCAGCTCGAACAAGGGGGACTATGGCTACACCTTC.

This clone was detected only once. The chain combines TRBV2 with TRBJ1-2, with 9 bases identical to TRBD1. Germline CDR1 is SNHLY and CDR2 is FYNNEI. The CDR3 runs to 16 residues. The V and J ends lost 2 bases and 4 bases, in that order; junction bases with no gene match: 8. CDR3 loop: CASSELGQGVSYGYTF. The DNA of the CDR3 is TGTGCCAGCAGTGAACTGGGACAGGGTGTCAGCTATGGCTACACCTTC.

The gene calls are TRBV28 and TRBJ1-2; tentative D call: TRBD1 (6 bases). Germline assignment: CDR1 MDHEN and CDR2 SYDVKM. CDR3 size: 13 residues. The V and J ends lost 8 bases and 4 bases respectively, with 14 bases between them. The CDR3: CASRGQITYGYTF. Here the CDR3 DNA reads TGTGCCAGCCGAGGACAGATAACCTATGGCTACACCTTC.

This clone was detected once. The chain's CDR3 is CASSISATNEKLFF. The CDR3 bases are TGTGCCAGTAGTATATCGGCAACTAATGAAAAACTGTTTTTT. The V and J genes are TRBV19 and TRBJ1-4; D remains ambiguous. Looked up from germline, CDR1 is LNHDA and CDR2 is SQIVND (reference sequence). Between the trimmed V and J ends, which lost 2 bases and 0 bases, there was a span of 4 bases. The CDR3 contains 14 residues.

The rearrangement joins TRBV6-5 to TRBJ1-6; D remains ambiguous. Trimming left V 4 bases short and J 7 bases short, with 8 bases between. Germline V gene lookup returns CDR1 MNHEY and CDR2 SVGAGI. CDR3 length: 13 amino acids. In nucleotides, the CDR3 is TGTGCCAGCAGTTTTCTAGAAAATTCACCCCTCCACTTT. This encodes CASSFLENSPLHF.

For the CDR3, the DNA is TGTGCCAGCAGCCAAGAGGGACAGACCCTAAAGGGCTACACCTTC. Its translation is CASSQEGQTLKGYTF. The chain couples TRBV13 to TRBJ1-2; 7 bases match TRBD1. Germline values: CDR1 PRHDT, CDR2 FYEKMQ (reference sequence). CDR3 length: 15 residues. The V segment lost 5 bases and the J segment 8 bases; nucleotides outside the gene matches: 14.